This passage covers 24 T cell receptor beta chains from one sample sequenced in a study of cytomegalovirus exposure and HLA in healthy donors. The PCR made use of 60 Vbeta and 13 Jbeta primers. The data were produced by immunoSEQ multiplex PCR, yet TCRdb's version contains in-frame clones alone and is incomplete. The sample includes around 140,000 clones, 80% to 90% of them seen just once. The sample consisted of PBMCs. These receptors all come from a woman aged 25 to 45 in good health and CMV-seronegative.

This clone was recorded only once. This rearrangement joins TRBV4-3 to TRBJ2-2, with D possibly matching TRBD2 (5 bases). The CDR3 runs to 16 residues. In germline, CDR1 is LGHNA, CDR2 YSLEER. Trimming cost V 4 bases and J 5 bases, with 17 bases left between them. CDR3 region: CASSRGSQVGTGELFF. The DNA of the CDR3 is TGCGCCAGCAGCCGAGGGTCTCAAGTTGGGACCGGGGAGCTGTTTTTT.

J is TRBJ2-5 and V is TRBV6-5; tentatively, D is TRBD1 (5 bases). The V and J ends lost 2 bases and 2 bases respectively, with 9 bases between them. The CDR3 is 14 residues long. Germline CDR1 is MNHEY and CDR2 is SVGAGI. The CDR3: CASSYMQGQETQYF. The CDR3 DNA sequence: TGTGCCAGCAGTTACATGCAGGGACAAGAGACCCAGTACTTC.

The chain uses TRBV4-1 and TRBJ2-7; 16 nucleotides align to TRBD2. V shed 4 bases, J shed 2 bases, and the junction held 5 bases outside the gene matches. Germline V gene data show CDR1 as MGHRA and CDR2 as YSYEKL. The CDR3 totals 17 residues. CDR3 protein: CASSPGLAGGVPYEQYF. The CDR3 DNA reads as TGCGCCAGCAGCCCGGGACTAGCGGGAGGGGTTCCCTACGAGCAGTACTTC.

Written as DNA, the CDR3 is TGTGCCAGCAGTTTATGGACAGGGGCTTACGAGCAGTACTTC. This codes for CASSLWTGAYEQYF. V and J are TRBV27 and TRBJ2-7, with 9 bases that match TRBD1. V trimming: 1 base; J trimming: 4 bases; junction bases outside the gene matches: 2. Germline V gene sequence: CDR1 MNHEY, CDR2 SMNVEV (reference sequence). The CDR3 is 14 residues long.

The DNA of the CDR3 is TGTGCCAGCAGCCAATTTGGCCCTTCTAACTATGGCTACACCTTC. Translated: CASSQFGPSNYGYTF. This chain uses TRBV11-2 with TRBJ1-2; unclear D gene. V was shortened by 5 bases and J by 0 bases, with 13 bases between the two germline ends. In germline, CDR1 is SGHAT, CDR2 FQNNGV. The CDR3 has 15 amino acids.

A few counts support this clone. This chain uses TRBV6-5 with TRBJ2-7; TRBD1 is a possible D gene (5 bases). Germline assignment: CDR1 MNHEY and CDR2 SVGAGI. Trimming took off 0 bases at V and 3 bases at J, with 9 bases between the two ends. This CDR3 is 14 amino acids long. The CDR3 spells CASSYSSQGYEQYF. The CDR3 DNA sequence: TGTGCCAGCAGTTACTCCTCCCAGGGCTACGAGCAGTACTTC.

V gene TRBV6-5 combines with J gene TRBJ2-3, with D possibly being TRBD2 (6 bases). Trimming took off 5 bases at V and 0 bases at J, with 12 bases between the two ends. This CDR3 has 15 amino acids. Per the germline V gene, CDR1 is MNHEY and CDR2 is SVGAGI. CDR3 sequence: CASSTTGTSTDTQYF. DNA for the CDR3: TGTGCCAGCAGTACCACGGGGACTAGCACAGATACGCAGTATTTT.

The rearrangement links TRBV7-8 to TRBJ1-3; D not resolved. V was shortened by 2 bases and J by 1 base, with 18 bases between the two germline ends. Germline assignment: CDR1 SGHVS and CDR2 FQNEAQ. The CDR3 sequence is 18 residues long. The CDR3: CASSLNVRTYLSGNTIYF. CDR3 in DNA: TGTGCCAGCAGCTTAAACGTCCGAACTTATCTATCTGGAAACACCATATATTTT.

DNA for the CDR3: TGTGCCAGCAGTCCCGCGGTCACAGATACGCAGTATTTT. This translates into CASSPAVTDTQYF. The V gene is TRBV27, the J gene TRBJ2-3, with D hard to call. The V end lost 5 bases, the J end lost 2 bases, and 8 bases lay between the germline ends. This CDR3 is built from 13 residues. Germline CDR1 MNHEY, CDR2 SMNVEV (reference sequence).

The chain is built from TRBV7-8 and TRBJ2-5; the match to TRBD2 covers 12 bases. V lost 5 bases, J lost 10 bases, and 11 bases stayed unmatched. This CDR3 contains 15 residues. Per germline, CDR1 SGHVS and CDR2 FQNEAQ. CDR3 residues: CASSPRTSGKRGQYF. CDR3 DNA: TGTGCCAGCAGCCCCCGGACTAGCGGGAAGAGGGGCCAGTACTTC. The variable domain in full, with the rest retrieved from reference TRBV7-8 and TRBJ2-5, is GAGVSQSPRYKVAKRGQDVALRCDPISGHVSLFWYQQALGQGPEFLTYFQNEAQLDKSGLPSDRFFAERPEGSVSTLKIQRTQQEDSAVYLCASSPRTSGKRGQYFGPGTRLLVL.

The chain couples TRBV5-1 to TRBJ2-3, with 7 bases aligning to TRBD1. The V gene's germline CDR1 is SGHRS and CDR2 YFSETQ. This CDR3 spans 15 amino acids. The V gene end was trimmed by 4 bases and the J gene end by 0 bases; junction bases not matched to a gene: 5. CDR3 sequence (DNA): TGCGCCAGCAGCCCGGGACAGACTAGCACAGATACGCAGTATTTT. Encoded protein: CASSPGQTSTDTQYF.

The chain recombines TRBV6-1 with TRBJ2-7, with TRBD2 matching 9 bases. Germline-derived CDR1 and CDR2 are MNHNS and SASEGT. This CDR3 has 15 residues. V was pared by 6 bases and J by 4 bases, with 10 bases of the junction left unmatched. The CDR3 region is CASSLGSGGQYEQYF. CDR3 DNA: TGTGCCAGCAGCCTCGGTAGCGGGGGCCAATACGAGCAGTACTTC.

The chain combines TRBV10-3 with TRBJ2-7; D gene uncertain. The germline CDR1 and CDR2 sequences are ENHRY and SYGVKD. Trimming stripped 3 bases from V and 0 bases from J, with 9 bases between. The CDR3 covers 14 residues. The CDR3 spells CAISDNLGSYEQYF. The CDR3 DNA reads TGTGCCATCAGTGATAATCTAGGCTCCTACGAGCAGTACTTC.

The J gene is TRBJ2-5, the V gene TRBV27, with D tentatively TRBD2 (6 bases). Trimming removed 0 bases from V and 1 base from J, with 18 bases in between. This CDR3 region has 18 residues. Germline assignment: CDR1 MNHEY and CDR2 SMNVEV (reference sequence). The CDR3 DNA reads TGTGCCAGCAGTTTATCCCCTTCGGGGGTGGGCTCCCAAGAGACCCAGTACTTC. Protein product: CASSLSPSGVGSQETQYF.

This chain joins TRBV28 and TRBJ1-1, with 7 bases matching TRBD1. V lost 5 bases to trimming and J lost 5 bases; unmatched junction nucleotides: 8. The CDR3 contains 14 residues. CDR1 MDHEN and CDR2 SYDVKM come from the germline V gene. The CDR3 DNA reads TGTGCCAGCAGTATGACAGGGATCGCGACTGAAGCTTTCTTT. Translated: CASSMTGIATEAFF.

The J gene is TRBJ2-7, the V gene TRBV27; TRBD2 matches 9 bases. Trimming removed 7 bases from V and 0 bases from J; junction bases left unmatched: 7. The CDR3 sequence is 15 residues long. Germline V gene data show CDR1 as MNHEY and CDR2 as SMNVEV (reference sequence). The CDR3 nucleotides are TGTGCCAGCAAAATTGGACTAGCGTTCTCCTACGAGCAGTACTTC. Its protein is CASKIGLAFSYEQYF.

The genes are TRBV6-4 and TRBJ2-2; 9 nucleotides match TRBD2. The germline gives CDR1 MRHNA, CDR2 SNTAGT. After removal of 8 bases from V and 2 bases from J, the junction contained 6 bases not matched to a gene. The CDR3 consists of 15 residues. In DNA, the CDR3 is TGTGCCAGCTCCCCGCTAGCGGGAAACACCGGGGAGCTGTTTTTT. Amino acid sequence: CASSPLAGNTGELFF.

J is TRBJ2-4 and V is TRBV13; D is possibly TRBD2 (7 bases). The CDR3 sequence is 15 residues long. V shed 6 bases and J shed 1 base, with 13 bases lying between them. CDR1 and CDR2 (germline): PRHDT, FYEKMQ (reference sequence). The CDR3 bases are TGTGCCAGCAGGAGGGGGGGTGGTGCCAAAAACATTCAGTACTTC. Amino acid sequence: CASRRGGGAKNIQYF.

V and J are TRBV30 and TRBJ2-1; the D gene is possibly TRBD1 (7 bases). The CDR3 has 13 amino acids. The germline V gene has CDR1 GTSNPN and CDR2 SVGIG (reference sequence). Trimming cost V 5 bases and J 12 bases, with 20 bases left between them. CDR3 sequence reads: CAWDRDWPKRQFF. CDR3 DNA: TGTGCCTGGGACAGGGACTGGCCTAAGCGGCAGTTCTTC.

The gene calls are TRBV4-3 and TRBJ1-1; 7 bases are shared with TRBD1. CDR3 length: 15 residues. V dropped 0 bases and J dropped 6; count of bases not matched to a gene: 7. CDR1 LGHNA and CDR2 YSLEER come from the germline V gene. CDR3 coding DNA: TGCGCCAGCAGCCAAGATACGGGACAGTTGCCTGAAGCTTTCTTT. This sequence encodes CASSQDTGQLPEAFF.

DNA for the CDR3: TGTGCCAGCAGCTTATCAAGGGGACTAGCGGGGATGACGCAGTATTTT. It yields the protein CASSLSRGLAGMTQYF. This rearrangement joins TRBV7-6 to TRBJ2-3; 13 nucleotides align to TRBD2. Looked up from germline, CDR1 is SGHVS and CDR2 is FNYEAQ. Trimming took 2 bases from V and 9 from J; bases not matched to a gene: 8. There are 16 residues in the CDR3.

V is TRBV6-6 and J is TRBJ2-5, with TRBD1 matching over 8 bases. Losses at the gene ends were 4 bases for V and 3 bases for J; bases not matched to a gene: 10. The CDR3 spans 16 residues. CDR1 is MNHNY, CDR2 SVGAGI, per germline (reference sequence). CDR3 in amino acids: CASSLGQGREKETQYF. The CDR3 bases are TGTGCCAGCAGTTTAGGACAGGGAAGGGAAAAAGAGACCCAGTACTTC.

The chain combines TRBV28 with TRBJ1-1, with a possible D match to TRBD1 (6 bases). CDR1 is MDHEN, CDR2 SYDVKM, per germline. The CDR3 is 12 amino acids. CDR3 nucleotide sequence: TGTGCTGCGAAGGGGGTAAGAGCTGAAGCTTTCTTT. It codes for CAAKGVRAEAFF. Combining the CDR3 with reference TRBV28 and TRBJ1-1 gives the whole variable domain DVKVTQSSRYLVKRTGEKVFLECVQDMDHENMFWYRQDPGLGLRLIYFSYDVKMKEKGDIPEGYSVSREKKERFSLILESASTNQTSMYLCAAKGVRAEAFFGQGTRLTVV.

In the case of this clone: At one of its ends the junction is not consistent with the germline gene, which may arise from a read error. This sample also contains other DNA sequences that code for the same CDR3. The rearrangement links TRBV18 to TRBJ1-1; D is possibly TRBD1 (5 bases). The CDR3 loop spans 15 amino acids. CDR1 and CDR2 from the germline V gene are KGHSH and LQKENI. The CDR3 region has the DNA TGTGCCAGTTCACCGAACAGGCAACTGAACACTGAAGCTTTCTTT. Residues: CASSPNRQLNTEAFF.